This T cell receptor (beta chain) emerged from a study of blood T cell repertoires in COVID-19. For the study at large: There were acute and convalescent COVID-19 samples, and they came from the United States, Italy and Spain.

Seattle patients were enrolled while actively infected and followed longitudinally. This CDR3 is built from 12 residues. Germline lookup yields CDR1 SGDLS and CDR2 YYNGEE. The ends were cut back, 1 base at V and 2 bases at J, with 2 bases in the middle. Original processing notes: It was from reference gene primer amplification that nucleated cell counts were estimated. Some clones are missing from TCRdb's copy, which holds only in-frame ones; the method was immunoSEQ multiplex PCR. V and J calls and clone size are given by that table; D and trimming were obtained from the DNA. Of some 90,000 clones detected, about 83% appear once; the ten largest clones hold around 17%.

The gene calls are TRBV9 and TRBJ2-3; no clear D gene. Sequenced material: peripheral blood. The source is an older woman with COVID-19, enrolled during active disease. This chain's CDR3 is CASSVHTDTQYF. In DNA form, the CDR3 reads TGTGCCAGCAGCGTACACACAGATACGCAGTATTTT.